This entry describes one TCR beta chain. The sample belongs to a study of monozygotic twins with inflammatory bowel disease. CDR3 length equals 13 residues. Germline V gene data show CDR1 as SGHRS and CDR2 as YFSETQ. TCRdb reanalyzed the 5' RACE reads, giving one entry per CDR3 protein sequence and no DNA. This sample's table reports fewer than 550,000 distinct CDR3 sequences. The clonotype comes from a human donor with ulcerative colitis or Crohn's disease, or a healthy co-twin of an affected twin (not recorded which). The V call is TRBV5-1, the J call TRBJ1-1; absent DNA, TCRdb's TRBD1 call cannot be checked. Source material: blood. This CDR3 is CASSPVQGTEAFF.